Following are 26 T cell receptor beta chains from one sample sequenced in a study of blood T cells in healthy people across ages. Sample-barcoded 5' priming and a J-beta primer mix drove a second PCR of about 7 to 12 cycles. MiXCR was run by TCRdb on the 5' RACE reads, yielding one entry per CDR3 protein. The data contain over a million distinct CDR3 sequences, roughly a quarter of them singletons. The sample was also linked to a second study, of T cells of mothers and their children.

Sequencing was performed on blood. The receptors shown here come from a girl aged 2 to 10 in good health.

The sample holds a few counts of this clonotype. Germline is not matched at one junction end, which may reflect a read error. The V gene is TRBV5-1, the J gene TRBJ2-4; TRBD1 matches 7 bases. The CDR3 is made up of 13 amino acids. Germline CDR1 and CDR2: SGHRS and YFSETQ. CDR3 bases: TGCGCCGGCAGTGTCGGGACAGAAAACATTCAGTACTTC. This translates into CAGSVGTENIQYF.

V and J are TRBV20-1 and TRBJ2-7; D gene uncertain. V lost 3 bases and J lost 10, with 19 bases in between. This CDR3 has 13 amino acids. Germline assignment: CDR1 DFQATT and CDR2 SNEGSKA (reference sequence). This chain's CDR3 is CSASSNLDRNQYF. CDR3 bases: TGCAGTGCTAGCTCCAACCTTGACCGCAACCAGTACTTC.

The chain joins TRBV20-1 to TRBJ2-1, with a weak D call TRBD1 (6 bases). This CDR3 spans 17 amino acids. Germline CDR1 and CDR2: DFQATT and SNEGSKA (reference sequence). Deletions cut 3 bases from V and 6 bases from J, with 24 bases between. As DNA, the CDR3 is TGCAGTGCTAGCGGTCACCTACAGGGCAAACTGATCAATGAGCAGTTCTTC. It is translated as CSASGHLQGKLINEQFF.

This clonotype was recorded a few times. The rearrangement links TRBV2 to TRBJ1-2, with TRBD1 matching over 8 bases. This CDR3 contains 16 residues. Trimming cost V 4 bases and J 7 bases; bases outside gene matches: 14. Per germline, CDR1 SNHLY and CDR2 FYNNEI. CDR3 loop: CASSAFSWQGAFGYTF. The CDR3 nucleotides are TGTGCCAGCAGTGCTTTCTCCTGGCAGGGGGCTTTTGGCTACACCTTC.

A few counts support this clonotype. The CDR3 DNA follows: TGCAGCGTTGAGGGGGGGACAGGGTCCTACGAGCAGTACTTC. Protein: CSVEGGTGSYEQYF. The chain has TRBV29-1 and TRBJ2-5; the match to TRBD1 covers 9 bases. The J call may not be correct, given that the DNA end is closer to TRBJ2-7. Germline lookup yields CDR1 SQVTM and CDR2 ANQGSEA. This CDR3 spans 14 amino acids.

In this sample, this clonotype turned up a few times. The CDR3 is CASSQDLGMGIYGYTF. CDR3 nucleotides: TGTGCCAGCAGCCAAGATCTTGGAATGGGCATCTATGGCTACACCTTC. V and J are TRBV14 and TRBJ1-2; D is unclear. The CDR3 runs 16 residues. V was shortened by 0 bases and J by 4 bases, with 15 bases between the two germline ends. The V gene's germline CDR1 is SGHDN and CDR2 FVKESK.

The CDR3 sequence is CSVDQIGGGRGEKLFF. The CDR3 DNA sequence: TGCAGCGTTGATCAAATAGGGGGGGGGCGAGGAGAAAAACTGTTTTTT. This rearrangement joins TRBV29-1 to TRBJ1-4; possible D gene TRBD1, 6 bases. Germline values: CDR1 SQVTM, CDR2 ANQGSEA. V lost 3 bases to trimming and J lost 8 bases, with 22 bases between them. This CDR3 is built from 16 residues.

This clonotype was seen a handful of times. This sequence joins TRBV28 and TRBJ1-2, with D unresolved. V was cut by 11 bases and J by 8 bases, with 15 bases left in between. The CDR3 spans 11 residues. The germline V gene has CDR1 MDHEN and CDR2 SYDVKM. CDR3 loop: CAGGDEGGYTF. The CDR3 DNA follows: TGTGCCGGTGGTGACGAGGGAGGCTACACCTTC.

This clonotype was recorded at least ten times. V is TRBV7-2 and J is TRBJ2-5; 7 bases are a match to TRBD1. The CDR3 is made up of 13 amino acids. Losses at the gene ends were 5 bases for V and 5 bases for J; bases not matched to a gene: 5. Per the germline V gene, CDR1 is SGHTA and CDR2 is FQGNSA. The CDR3 here is CASSPGTAETQYF. The CDR3 bases are TGTGCCAGCAGCCCCGGGACAGCGGAGACCCAGTACTTC.

This rearrangement joins TRBV20-1 to TRBJ2-4; 7 nucleotides line up with TRBD1. V trimming: 6 bases; J trimming: 9 bases; junction bases outside the gene matches: 8. Germline CDR1 reads DFQATT; CDR2 reads SNEGSKA (reference sequence). This CDR3 contains 12 residues. For the CDR3, the DNA is TGCAGTGCACCCGGACAGGAAGGCATTCAGTACTTC. This encodes CSAPGQEGIQYF.

This chain links TRBV7-9 with TRBJ1-2; TRBD1 matches 7 bases. V trimming: 7 bases; J trimming: 8 bases; junction bases outside the gene matches: 1. The CDR3 is 10 amino acids. Per germline, CDR1 SEHNR and CDR2 FQNEAQ (reference sequence). The CDR3 protein is CASTRGGYTF. The CDR3, as DNA: TGTGCCAGCACCAGGGGGGGCTACACCTTC. Filled out from reference TRBV7-9 and TRBJ1-2, the complete variable domain reads DTGVSQNPRHKITKRGQNVTFRCDPISEHNRLYWYRQTLGQGPEFLTYFQNEAQLEKSRLLSDRFSAERPKGSFSTLEIQRTEQGDSAMYLCASTRGGYTFGSGTRLTVV.

This clonotype was counted a few times. The rearrangement uses TRBV7-9 and TRBJ2-3; D is undetermined. This CDR3 comprises 15 residues. Germline lookup yields CDR1 SEHNR and CDR2 FQNEAQ (reference sequence). With 5 bases removed from V and 2 bases from J, the gap between germline ends came to 14 bases. In DNA, the CDR3 is TGTGCCAGCAGCCACGGCACCACCTCCACAGATACGCAGTATTTT. Translation gives CASSHGTTSTDTQYF.

Note on this clonotype: Compared with germline, one end of the junction differs, possibly owing to a read error. The chain carries TRBV9 and TRBJ2-5, with TRBD1 matching 7 bases. This CDR3 region has 16 residues. Germline CDR1 SGDLS, CDR2 YYNGEE. In DNA, the CDR3 is TGTGCCAACAGCCCCTGGGAGACAGGGAGCCAAGAGACCCAGTACTTC. Its protein is CANSPWETGSQETQYF.

The V gene is TRBV7-2, the J gene TRBJ2-1; 10 bases agree with TRBD2. The CDR3 is made up of 15 amino acids. Germline trimming cut 5 bases from V and 7 bases from J; bases unmatched to any gene: 8. Germline loops: CDR1 SGHTA, CDR2 FQGNSA. As DNA, the CDR3 is TGTGCCAGCAGCGTAATATCGACTAGCGGGAATGAGCAGTTCTTC. As protein: CASSVISTSGNEQFF.

Only a few counts were recorded for this clonotype. The J gene is TRBJ1-4, the V gene TRBV11-2; D is perhaps TRBD1 (6 bases). Germline V lookup: CDR1 SGHAT, CDR2 FQNNGV. The germline V and J ends were trimmed by 1 base and 7 bases, with 10 bases remaining between them. CDR3 length equals 14 residues. This chain's CDR3 is CASSLGAGVEKLFF. The CDR3 region has the DNA TGTGCCAGCAGCTTAGGGGCAGGGGTTGAAAAACTGTTTTTT.

The sample holds a few counts of this clonotype. This sequence joins TRBV7-2 and TRBJ2-1; 14 bases map to TRBD2. The CDR3 totals 17 residues. Trimming removed 5 bases from V and 5 bases from J; junction bases left unmatched: 8. CDR1 and CDR2 from the germline V gene are SGHTA and FQGNSA. CDR3 in DNA: TGTGCCAGCAGCAAGAGACTAGCGGGGGGGTTCAACAATGAGCAGTTCTTC. It encodes CASSKRLAGGFNNEQFF. Full variable domain (remainder filled in from reference TRBV7-2 and TRBJ2-1): GAGVSQSPSNKVTEKGKDVELRCDPISGHTALYWYRQSLGQGLEFLIYFQGNSAPDKSGLPSDRFSAERTGGSVSTLTIQRTQQEDSAVYLCASSKRLAGGFNNEQFFGPGTRLTVL.

The chain joins TRBV5-1 to TRBJ2-7, with D perhaps TRBD2 (5 bases). The CDR3 runs to 13 residues. Trimming stripped 4 bases from V and 5 bases from J, with 13 bases between. Germline V gene sequence: CDR1 SGHRS, CDR2 YFSETQ. Written as DNA, the CDR3 is TGCGCCAGCAGCCGGGCCCCGGAGGACGAGCAGTACTTC. This encodes CASSRAPEDEQYF.

This clonotype was counted only a few times. The genes are TRBV11-2 and TRBJ1-5; tentatively, D is TRBD1 (5 bases). V gave up 5 bases and J gave up 0 bases, with 11 bases separating them. Germline V gives CDR1 SGHAT, CDR2 FQNNGV. This CDR3 comprises 15 residues. In nucleotides, the CDR3 is TGTGCCAGCAGCCCCGGGGCGTTTAGCAATCAGCCCCAGCATTTT. This encodes CASSPGAFSNQPQHF. The full variable domain, rest sourced from reference TRBV11-2 and TRBJ1-5, is EAGVAQSPRYKIIEKRQSVAFWCNPISGHATLYWYQQILGQGPKLLIQFQNNGVVDDSQLPKDRFSAERLKGVDSTLKIQPAKLEDSAVYLCASSPGAFSNQPQHFGDGTRLSIL.

This clonotype has a handful of counts. V gene TRBV20-1 combines with J gene TRBJ1-2; D is undetermined. V was trimmed by 2 bases and J by 4 bases, leaving 11 bases between them. From germline, CDR1 is DFQATT and CDR2 SNEGSKA (reference sequence). This CDR3 is built from 13 residues. CDR3 bases: TGCAGTGCTAGATCCCTCGGGTTCTATGGCTACACCTTC. It codes for CSARSLGFYGYTF.

The table lists this clonotype with many counts. This chain joins TRBV7-3 and TRBJ1-1; no firm D call. V dropped 5 bases and J dropped 9 bases, with 16 bases sitting between them. The CDR3 is 13 amino acids. Germline V gives CDR1 SGHTA, CDR2 FQGTGA. CDR3 DNA: TGTGCCAGCAGCGGACTGGGAGGGAGCAAAGCTTTCTTT. Translating it yields CASSGLGGSKAFF. The whole variable domain, filled in from reference TRBV7-3 and TRBJ1-1, reads GAGVSQTPSNKVTEKGKYVELRCDPISGHTALYWYRQSLGQGPEFLIYFQGTGAADDSGLPNDRFFAVRPEGSVSTLKIQRTERGDSAVYLCASSGLGGSKAFFGQGTRLTVV.

The V gene is TRBV6-1, the J gene TRBJ1-2; D unclear. The CDR3 runs to 16 residues. Between the trimmed V and J ends, which lost 8 bases and 3 bases, there was a span of 22 bases. Per the germline V gene, CDR1 is MNHNS and CDR2 is SASEGT. The chain's CDR3 is CASADIPPQKDYGYTF. The DNA of the CDR3 is TGTGCCAGCGCTGACATACCACCCCAGAAGGACTATGGCTACACCTTC.

Concerning this clonotype itself: The CDR3 end shows no conserved phenylalanine or tryptophan, and so a read error is likely. The chain has TRBV5-1 and TRBJ2-5, with 9 bases identical to TRBD1. The CDR3 has 14 residues. V lost 3 bases, J lost 5 bases, and 5 bases stayed unmatched. Germline V gene lookup returns CDR1 SGHRS and CDR2 YFSETQ. CDR3 residues: CASSWTGVDETQYL. CDR3 nucleotide sequence: TGCGCCAGCAGCTGGACAGGGGTTGACGAGACCCAGTACCTC.

This clonotype has just a few counts. The DNA for the CDR3 is TGCAGCGTGGGACAGACAGAAGAGACCCAGTACTTC. Its translation: CSVGQTEETQYF. V and J are TRBV29-1 and TRBJ2-5, with 7 positions matching TRBD1. The V segment lost 6 bases and the J segment 3 bases; nucleotides outside the gene matches: 4. The CDR3 is 12 residues long. CDR1 is SQVTM and CDR2 is ANQGSEA in the germline V gene. The full variable domain, in which reference TRBV29-1 and TRBJ2-5 provide the parts outside the CDR3, is SAVISQKPSRDICQRGTSLTIQCQVDSQVTMMFWYRQQPGQSLTLIATANQGSEATYESGFVIDKFPISRPNLTFSTLTVSNMSPEDSSIYLCSVGQTEETQYFGPGTRLLVL.

The gene calls are TRBV12-3 or TRBV12-4 and TRBJ1-2, with TRBD1 as a possible D gene (6 bases). The CDR3 length is 16 residues. Trimming shortened V by 4 bases and J by 4 bases, and 19 bases separated the two germline ends. The CDR3 DNA reads as TGTGCCAGCAGTTCCCGATCGGGGGGGCCAACCTATGGCTACACCTTC. Encoded protein: CASSSRSGGPTYGYTF.

This clonotype was detected only a few times. The chain has TRBV24-1 and TRBJ2-1; D ambiguous. The CDR3 is made up of 14 amino acids. Germline V gene data show CDR1 as KGHDR and CDR2 as SFDVKD. Between the trimmed V and J ends, which lost 3 bases and 4 bases, there was a span of 9 bases. In DNA form, the CDR3 reads TGTGCCACCAGTGATCCGGTGACATACAATGAGCAGTTCTTC. Translation: CATSDPVTYNEQFF.

CDR3 sequence reads: CSAYQGLGGYEQYF. DNA for the CDR3: TGCAGTGCTTATCAGGGGCTGGGGGGCTACGAGCAGTACTTC. The chain uses TRBV20-1 and TRBJ2-7; D is perhaps TRBD1 or TRBD2 (6 bases each). V was shortened by 5 bases and J by 3 bases, with 17 bases between the two germline ends. The CDR3 contains 14 residues. Per germline, CDR1 DFQATT and CDR2 SNEGSKA (reference sequence).